The 18 T cell receptor beta chains listed next were all sequenced from one sample in a study of cytomegalovirus exposure and HLA in healthy donors. PCR involved 60 Vbeta and 13 Jbeta primers. Sequenced by immunoSEQ multiplex PCR; TCRdb stores in-frame clones only, minus some. The repertoire has tens of thousands of clones, about 86% of them found once; the top ten carry around 2.5%. The sample taken for sequencing was PBMCs. The receptor source for this set is a boy aged 10-17 years in good health and CMV-seronegative.

The chain combines TRBV4-1 with TRBJ2-3, with D perhaps TRBD2 (7 bases). Germline V gives CDR1 MGHRA, CDR2 YSYEKL. V lost 0 bases and J lost 4, with 14 bases in between. The length of the CDR3 is 16 residues. The CDR3 is CASSQDYAGAPDTQYF. CDR3 nucleotide sequence: TGCGCCAGCAGCCAAGATTATGCGGGGGCGCCAGATACGCAGTATTTT.

The chain joins TRBV18 to TRBJ2-2, with D maybe TRBD2 (6 bases). CDR3 length: 16 residues. Trimming removed 2 bases at V and 5 bases at J, with 15 bases between. Germline values: CDR1 KGHSH, CDR2 LQKENI. CDR3 DNA: TGTGCCAGCTCACCAAGTGGTAGCGGAGTTACCGGGGAGCTGTTTTTT. The encoded protein is CASSPSGSGVTGELFF.

J is TRBJ1-1 and V is TRBV27; maybe TRBD1 (6 bases). V lost 2 bases and J lost 0, with 10 bases in between. The CDR3 extends over 15 amino acids. The V gene's germline CDR1 is MNHEY and CDR2 SMNVEV (reference sequence). CDR3 coding DNA: TGTGCCAGCAGTTTAGGGGGCAGGGTGAACACTGAAGCTTTCTTT. It yields the protein CASSLGGRVNTEAFF.

The chain uses TRBV10-3 and TRBJ2-7, with D maybe TRBD1 (6 bases). Trimming took off 6 bases at V and 11 bases at J, with 20 bases between the two ends. CDR3 length equals 13 residues. CDR1 and CDR2 (germline): ENHRY, SYGVKD. The chain's CDR3 is CAISTGTSQTKYF. In DNA, the CDR3 is TGTGCCATCAGCACCGGGACATCCCAAACTAAGTACTTC.

This CDR3 is CASSVGTGAYEQYF. CDR3 DNA: TGTGCCAGCAGCGTCGGGACAGGAGCCTACGAGCAGTACTTC. The rearrangement joins TRBV7-9 to TRBJ2-7; TRBD1 matches at 8 bases. Germline V gene sequence: CDR1 SEHNR, CDR2 FQNEAQ (reference sequence). CDR3 size: 14 residues. V dropped 5 bases and J dropped 2; count of bases not matched to a gene: 5.

The chain is built from TRBV5-1 and TRBJ2-7; D is possibly TRBD2 (6 bases). Germline V gene lookup returns CDR1 SGHRS and CDR2 YFSETQ. This CDR3 has 15 residues. The V end was cut by 2 bases, the J end by 0 bases, with 12 bases between. The CDR3 sequence is CASSFGGGGSYEQYF. CDR3 bases: TGCGCCAGCAGCTTTGGTGGGGGAGGCTCCTACGAGCAGTACTTC.

The chain is built from TRBV27 and TRBJ2-7; 8 bases are a match to TRBD2. Germline V gene data show CDR1 as MNHEY and CDR2 as SMNVEV (reference sequence). V was pared by 2 bases and J by 4 bases, with 4 bases of the junction left unmatched. This CDR3 comprises 14 residues. CDR3 residues: CASSLAGGGYEQYF. The CDR3 nucleotides are TGTGCCAGCAGTTTAGCGGGGGGCGGGTACGAGCAGTACTTC.

The chain is built from TRBV19 and TRBJ1-5; TRBD1 matches at 7 bases. Germline lookup yields CDR1 LNHDA and CDR2 SQIVND (reference sequence). V lost 6 bases and J lost 4; bases outside the gene matches: 9. The CDR3 consists of 15 residues. The CDR3 sequence is CASSQQGNQNQPQHF. The CDR3 DNA follows: TGTGCCAGTAGCCAACAGGGGAACCAGAATCAGCCCCAGCATTTT.

J is TRBJ1-6 and V is TRBV19, with 8 bases matching TRBD1. The trim removed 7 bases at V and 7 bases at J, leaving 6 bases unmatched. The length of the CDR3 is 14 residues. Germline CDR1 LNHDA, CDR2 SQIVND (reference sequence). In DNA, the CDR3 is TGTGCCAGTAACCTCAGGGGGCGGAATTCACCCCTCCACTTT. This translates into CASNLRGRNSPLHF.

The V call is TRBV5-5, the J call TRBJ2-5; D perhaps matches TRBD1 (5 bases). CDR1 is SGHKS and CDR2 is YYEKEE in the germline V gene (reference sequence). CDR3 length: 17 residues. The V and J ends lost 4 bases and 1 base respectively, with 20 bases between them. The CDR3 protein is CASSIGLGRGSQETQYF. In DNA form, the CDR3 reads TGTGCCAGCAGCATTGGCCTAGGAAGGGGATCCCAAGAGACCCAGTACTTC.

This sequence joins TRBV27 and TRBJ2-7, with TRBD1 matching over 8 bases. The V gene's germline CDR1 is MNHEY and CDR2 SMNVEV (reference sequence). With 6 bases clipped from V and 2 bases from J, the junction kept 9 bases outside the gene matches. This CDR3 has 15 residues. DNA of the CDR3: TGTGCCAGCAGCTTGAGACAGGGGCTCACCTACGAGCAGTACTTC. Protein sequence: CASSLRQGLTYEQYF.

V is TRBV25-1 and J is TRBJ2-5, with 7 bases fitting TRBD1. CDR1 MGHDK and CDR2 SYGVNS come from the germline V gene. With V trimmed by 8 bases and J by 5 bases, 8 bases remained unmatched. The CDR3 extends over 13 amino acids. In DNA, the CDR3 is TGTGCCAGCTACAGGGGTGAGGGGGAGACCCAGTACTTC. Translation gives CASYRGEGETQYF. The full variable domain, rest sourced from reference TRBV25-1 and TRBJ2-5, is EADIYQTPRYLVIGTGKKITLECSQTMGHDKMYWYQQDPGMELHLIHYSYGVNSTEKGDLSSESTVSRIRTEHFPLTLESARPSHTSQYLCASYRGEGETQYFGPGTRLLVL.

The V and J genes are TRBV2 and TRBJ2-3; no firm D call. V lost 4 bases and J lost 2, with 19 bases in between. CDR1 and CDR2 from the germline V gene are SNHLY and FYNNEI. This CDR3 contains 17 residues. The DNA for the CDR3 is TGTGCCAGCAGTGGTGAGCCTACCACGGTCAACACAGATACGCAGTATTTT. Translating gives CASSGEPTTVNTDTQYF.

This clone was seen only a few times. The J gene is TRBJ2-1, the V gene TRBV9; the match to TRBD2 covers 7 bases. The CDR3 is 15 amino acids. Looked up from germline, CDR1 is SGDLS and CDR2 is YYNGEE. V lost 4 bases to trimming and J lost 2 bases; unmatched junction nucleotides: 6. CDR3: CASSPGLAAYNEQFF. The CDR3 region has the DNA TGTGCCAGCAGCCCCGGGCTAGCGGCCTACAATGAGCAGTTCTTC.

The genes are TRBV7-9 and TRBJ2-7; D perhaps matches TRBD1 (5 bases). The CDR3 has 14 amino acids. The germline V gene has CDR1 SEHNR and CDR2 FQNEAQ (reference sequence). V was pared by 1 base and J by 7 bases, with 14 bases between. This chain's CDR3 is CASSLEEMTVEQYF. In nucleotides, the CDR3 is TGTGCCAGCAGCTTAGAGGAAATGACAGTAGAGCAGTACTTC. The whole variable domain, remainder taken from reference TRBV7-9 and TRBJ2-7, is DTGVSQNPRHKITKRGQNVTFRCDPISEHNRLYWYRQTLGQGPEFLTYFQNEAQLEKSRLLSDRFSAERPKGSFSTLEIQRTEQGDSAMYLCASSLEEMTVEQYFGPGTRLTVT.

The chain couples TRBV27 to TRBJ2-7; 11 nucleotides agree with TRBD2. The junction had 14 bases not matched to a gene; V was cut back by 10 bases and J by 6 bases. The CDR3 length is 15 residues. Germline V gives CDR1 MNHEY, CDR2 SMNVEV (reference sequence). The CDR3 sequence is CATRRTSGGSREQYF. The CDR3 coding sequence is TGTGCCACCCGAAGAACTAGCGGGGGATCGCGCGAGCAGTACTTC.

This clone was seen once. V is TRBV11-3 and J is TRBJ1-5; TRBD1 agrees at 8 bases. V was pared by 5 bases and J by 4 bases, with 7 bases of the junction left unmatched. This CDR3 is 15 amino acids long. Germline lookup yields CDR1 SGHNT and CDR2 YENEEA. CDR3 sequence: CASSHQGARNQPQHF. In DNA form, the CDR3 reads TGTGCCAGCAGCCACCAGGGGGCGCGGAATCAGCCCCAGCATTTT. The whole variable domain, remainder taken from reference TRBV11-3 and TRBJ1-5, is EAGVVQSPRYKIIEKKQPVAFWCNPISGHNTLYWYLQNLGQGPELLIRYENEEAVDDSQLPKDRFSAERLKGVDSTLKIQPAELGDSAVYLCASSHQGARNQPQHFGDGTRLSIL.

This sequence joins TRBV6-1 and TRBJ1-5; D gene unclear. The V end lost 2 bases, the J end lost 0 bases, and 8 bases lay between the germline ends. Germline V gene sequence: CDR1 MNHNS, CDR2 SASEGT. This CDR3 is built from 15 residues. The CDR3 spells CASSELGDSNQPQHF. CDR3 nucleotides: TGTGCCAGCAGTGAATTGGGAGATAGCAATCAGCCCCAGCATTTT.